This T cell receptor beta chain emerged from a study of shared clonotypes between healthy human individuals. The protocol was immunoSEQ multiplex PCR, while the TCRdb copy is restricted to in-frame clones and leaves out a portion. Of 740,000 or so clones in the sample, less than 80% are singletons; the top ten hold 1.5% to 2%. This CDR3 is built from 11 residues. Trimming cost V 5 bases and J 13 bases, with 14 bases left between them. CDR1 and CDR2 from the germline V gene are MNHEY and SVGAGI. The TCR sequence derives from a woman aged 25 to 39 in good health. The chain employs TRBV6-5 and TRBJ1-2, with D unresolved. Sequencing input: memory CD4+ T cells sorted from blood. Subset noted: CD45RA-negative fraction. The CDR3 DNA reads TGTGCCAGCAGTAACGGACGGCCACCCACCTTC. Encoded protein: CASSNGRPPTF.